This T cell receptor (beta chain) was identified in a study of cytomegalovirus exposure and HLA in healthy donors. Study findings and constraints: A list of around 160 TCR beta chains associated with cytomegalovirus was given.

Using immunoSEQ multiplex PCR, the repertoire was profiled, and TCRdb retains in-frame clones only, with some absent. The table has over 100,000 clones, 88% seen once. About this clone: What it binds is not known.

Germline V gives CDR1 GTSNPN, CDR2 SVGIG (reference sequence). Trimming removed 2 bases from V and 7 bases from J, with 6 bases in between. CDR3 length: 11 residues. The chain carries TRBV30 and TRBJ2-1; the D is unclear. The sequencing sample was made of PBMCs. This clonotype was obtained from a woman younger than 30 in good health and CMV-seronegative. This chain's CDR3 is CAWSFANEQFF. The DNA for the CDR3 is TGTGCCTGGAGTTTCGCGAATGAGCAGTTCTTC.